This is a list of T cell receptor beta chains from one sample in a study of Ad26.COV2.S vaccination and SARS-CoV-2 variants. Using immunoSEQ multiplex PCR, the repertoire was profiled, and TCRdb retains in-frame clones only, with some absent. This sample yields about 350,000 clones, of which about nine tenths are seen a single time; approximately 5.9% belongs to the top ten. Sequenced material: peripheral blood, taken in a trial of Ad26.COV2.S vaccine versus placebo. These receptors were taken from a person aged 18 to 65 who received the Ad26.COV2.S COVID-19 vaccine or a placebo. Each CDR3 is given with its conserved first and last residue. Fields, in order: J gene, clone size, D gene, V gene, CDR3 protein, CDR3 DNA. D genes are given only for firm matches. Size tells how often a clone was seen (once, few, many) or the class of an expanded clone, and some rows leave it out.

j_gene: TRBJ1-1
abundance: once
d_gene: TRBD1
v_gene: TRBV7-2
CDR3aa: CASSLTGGTEAFF
CDR3nt: TGTGCCAGCAGCCTCACAGGGGGGACTGAAGCTTTCTTT

j_gene: TRBJ2-3
abundance: once
d_gene: TRBD1
v_gene: TRBV6-6
CDR3aa: CASRELGQRRTDTQYF
CDR3nt: TGTGCCAGCAGAGAATTGGGACAGCGACGCACAGATACGCAGTATTTT

j_gene: TRBJ2-3
abundance: -
d_gene: -
v_gene: TRBV29-1
CDR3aa: CSVERDIIDTQYF
CDR3nt: TGCAGCGTTGAAAGGGACATCATAGATACGCAGTATTTT

j_gene: TRBJ1-2
abundance: -
d_gene: -
v_gene: TRBV6-5
CDR3aa: CASRQTNYGYTF
CDR3nt: TGTGCCAGCAGACAGACTAACTATGGCTACACCTTC

j_gene: TRBJ1-2
abundance: few
d_gene: -
v_gene: TRBV4-2
CDR3aa: CASSRDHYGYTF
CDR3nt: TGTGCCAGCAGCCGTGACCACTACGGCTACACCTTC

j_gene: TRBJ1-1
abundance: -
d_gene: -
v_gene: TRBV6-4
CDR3aa: CASSPDTNTEAFF
CDR3nt: TGTGCCAGCAGCCCGGACACGAACACTGAAGCTTTCTTT

j_gene: TRBJ2-3
abundance: many
d_gene: -
v_gene: TRBV5-6
CDR3aa: CASTPGEASTDTQYF
CDR3nt: TGTGCCAGCACCCCAGGGGAGGCTAGCACAGATACGCAGTATTTT

j_gene: TRBJ1-2
abundance: few
d_gene: -
v_gene: TRBV4-1
CDR3aa: CASSQDGRNYGYTF
CDR3nt: TGCGCCAGCAGCCAAGATGGAAGGAACTATGGCTACACCTTC

j_gene: TRBJ2-1
abundance: -
d_gene: TRBD2
v_gene: TRBV9
CDR3aa: CASSVMGAGGTGTNNEQFF
CDR3nt: TGTGCCAGCAGCGTAATGGGAGCGGGGGGGACCGGAACCAACAATGAGCAGTTCTTC

j_gene: TRBJ1-1
abundance: -
d_gene: TRBD1
v_gene: TRBV7-6
CDR3aa: CASSSQTDRAAFF
CDR3nt: TGTGCCAGCAGCTCACAGACGGACAGGGCAGCTTTCTTT

j_gene: TRBJ1-2
abundance: -
d_gene: -
v_gene: TRBV5-1
CDR3aa: CASSQFLLPSTNNYGYTF
CDR3nt: TGCGCCAGCAGCCAATTTTTGTTGCCCTCAACAAATAACTATGGCTACACCTTC

j_gene: TRBJ2-7
abundance: -
d_gene: TRBD1
v_gene: TRBV7-9
CDR3aa: CASSSSPGQGRYEQYF
CDR3nt: TGTGCCAGCAGCTCGTCACCGGGACAGGGGAGGTACGAGCAGTACTTC

j_gene: TRBJ2-1
abundance: -
d_gene: -
v_gene: TRBV20-1
CDR3aa: CSARQYNEQFF
CDR3nt: TGCAGTGCTAGACAATACAATGAGCAGTTCTTC

j_gene: TRBJ2-7
abundance: -
d_gene: -
v_gene: TRBV20-1
CDR3aa: CSAKQPYEQYF
CDR3nt: TGCAGTGCAAAGCAACCCTACGAGCAGTACTTC

j_gene: TRBJ2-7
abundance: few
d_gene: -
v_gene: TRBV4-2
CDR3aa: CASSQEPDAYYEQYF
CDR3nt: TGTGCCAGCAGCCAAGAACCGGACGCCTACTACGAGCAGTACTTC

j_gene: TRBJ1-4
abundance: -
d_gene: -
v_gene: TRBV7-9
CDR3aa: CASSQVGEDEKLFF
CDR3nt: TGTGCCAGCAGCCAGGTGGGAGAAGACGAAAAACTGTTTTTT

j_gene: TRBJ1-1
abundance: -
d_gene: -
v_gene: TRBV29-1
CDR3aa: CSVEENPGYTEAFF
CDR3nt: TGCAGCGTTGAAGAAAATCCAGGGTACACTGAAGCTTTCTTT